A selection of T cell receptor beta chains follows, all from one sample in a study of T-cell reconstitution after alpha-beta-depleted transplantation in children. TCRdb re-called the PCR reads with MiXCR, one entry per CDR3 protein. The sample lists 500,000 to 600,000 distinct CDR3 sequences, roughly 18% occurring once. Source: PBMCs from the stem cell graft donor, taken from the stem cell graft. The receptors come from a human donor who donated a stem cell graft to a child with acute lymphoblastic leukemia. The CDR3 runs from the conserved cysteine through the conserved F or W. The D gene is left open where the match is weak. Part of the rows lack a size; the others show once, few, many or a class for expanded clones.

clone_size,j_call,d_call,v_call,cdr3_aa,cdr3_nt
-,TRBJ1-1,-,TRBV7-9,CASSPAGGKAFF,TGTGCCAGCAGTCCGGCGGGCGGCAAAGCTTTCTTT
few,TRBJ1-1,-,TRBV20-1,CSARGTIDTEAFF,TGCAGTGCTAGGGGCACCATCGACACTGAAGCTTTCTTT
-,TRBJ1-4,TRBD1,TRBV25-1,CASSEEGPRQGRLKLFF,TGTGCCAGCAGTGAAGAGGGGCCCAGACAGGGGCGGCTAAAACTGTTTTTT
-,TRBJ2-7,TRBD1,TRBV29-1,CSVEGTGKDYEQYF,TGCAGCGTTGAAGGGACAGGGAAGGACTACGAGCAGTACTTC
-,TRBJ1-6,-,TRBV7-9,CASSHDRSGGYNSPLHF,TGTGCCAGCAGCCACGACAGGAGCGGGGGGTATAATTCACCCCTCCACTTT
few,TRBJ2-3,-,TRBV7-2,CAIYRRLTDTQYF,TGTGCCATTTACCGTAGACTCACAGATACGCAGTATTTT
-,TRBJ2-3,-,TRBV20-1,CSAPRTTISTDTQYF,TGCAGTGCTCCCCGGACTACTATAAGCACAGATACGCAGTATTTT
-,TRBJ1-1,TRBD1,TRBV15,CATSGDRTEAFF,TGTGCCACCAGCGGGGACAGGACTGAAGCTTTCTTT
-,TRBJ2-5,TRBD2,TRBV6-5,CASSYSGGGVGETQYF,TGTGCCAGCAGTTACTCGGGGGGAGGGGTAGGAGAGACCCAGTACTTC
few,TRBJ2-7,-,TRBV18,CASSPGTLISYEQYF,TGTGCCAGCTCCCCCGGGACCCTCATTTCCTACGAGCAGTACTTC
-,TRBJ1-5,-,TRBV12-3/TRBV12-4,CASSSKGNQPQHF,TGTGCCAGCAGTTCTAAGGGCAATCAGCCCCAGCATTTT
-,TRBJ1-4,-,TRBV7-8,CASSLVALLANEKLFF,TGTGCCAGCAGCTTAGTGGCGCTTTTGGCTAATGAAAAACTGTTTTTT
few,TRBJ1-4,TRBD1,TRBV7-9,CASSLDGTGGAEKLFF,TGTGCCAGCAGCTTAGACGGGACAGGGGGAGCTGAAAAACTGTTTTTT
many,TRBJ2-7,-,TRBV6-5,CASSYRDRSYEQYF,TGTGCCAGCAGTTACCGGGACCGCTCCTACGAGCAGTACTTC
-,TRBJ2-7,TRBD2,TRBV20-1,CSVGGERDYEQYF,TGCAGTGTAGGAGGCGAGCGGGACTACGAGCAGTACTTC
few,TRBJ1-2,-,TRBV5-1,CASSLSWGRTGFNYGYTF,TGCGCCAGCAGCTTATCTTGGGGGAGAACAGGGTTCAACTATGGCTACACCTTC
few,TRBJ2-3,-,TRBV9,CASSQDGLTDTQYF,TGTGCCAGCAGCCAAGACGGCCTCACAGATACGCAGTATTTT
-,TRBJ2-3,-,TRBV18,CASSPRGSYTDTQYF,TGTGCCAGCTCACCACGAGGCTCCTACACAGATACGCAGTATTTT
few,TRBJ2-5,TRBD2,TRBV5-1,CASSQRGSGETQYF,TGCGCCAGCAGTCAGCGGGGTTCTGGCGAGACCCAGTACTTC
few,TRBJ2-1,TRBD1,TRBV7-9,CASKQRQGLTDEQFF,TGTGCCAGCAAACAACGACAGGGCTTGACGGATGAGCAGTTCTTC
few,TRBJ2-1,-,TRBV29-1,CSVRRGGSNEQFF,TGCAGCGTTCGTCGCGGGGGCAGTAATGAGCAGTTCTTC
few,TRBJ2-7,TRBD2,TRBV4-2,CASSQDWSGSSYEQYF,TGTGCCAGCAGCCAAGATTGGAGCGGGAGCTCCTACGAGCAGTACTTC
-,TRBJ2-1,TRBD2,TRBV20-1,CSAREAGGPYNEQFF,TGCAGTGCTAGAGAAGCGGGAGGGCCATACAATGAGCAGTTCTTC
-,TRBJ2-2,-,TRBV2,CARRVVGTGELFF,TGTGCCAGGCGAGTCGTGGGGACCGGGGAGCTGTTTTTT
few,TRBJ2-1,-,TRBV4-1,CASSQEGVWNEQFF,TGCGCCAGCAGCCAAGAAGGCGTGTGGAATGAGCAGTTCTTC
-,TRBJ2-3,-,TRBV5-1,CASSLVGATTDTQYF,TGCGCCAGCAGCTTGGTGGGCGCTACCACAGATACGCAGTATTTT
-,TRBJ2-2,-,TRBV5-1,CASSPRSSPGELFF,TGCGCCAGCAGCCCGAGGTCGAGTCCGGGGGAGCTGTTTTTT
few,TRBJ2-7,TRBD2,TRBV12-3/TRBV12-4,CATRLAGGSYEQYF,TGTGCCACTCGACTAGCGGGAGGCTCCTACGAGCAGTACTTC
few,TRBJ1-4,-,TRBV27,CASSRARLEKLFF,TGTGCCAGCAGTCGTGCGCGGCTGGAAAAACTGTTTTTT
many,TRBJ1-2,-,TRBV9,CASSAGGGYGYTF,TGTGCCAGCAGCGCCGGGGGAGGGTATGGCTACACCTTC
-,TRBJ2-1,-,TRBV5-1,CASSLAPRDEQFF,TGCGCCAGCAGCTTGGCCCCAAGGGATGAGCAGTTCTTC
few,TRBJ2-3,-,TRBV9,CASPPRNTQYF,TGTGCCAGCCCCCCCAGGAATACGCAGTATTTT
-,TRBJ2-1,TRBD2,TRBV7-2,CASSGRGLGGGNEQFF,TGTGCCAGCAGCGGCCGGGGACTAGGGGGGGGCAATGAGCAGTTCTTC
-,TRBJ1-1,-,TRBV6-2/TRBV6-3,CASTRANTEAFF,TGTGCCAGCACTCGAGCGAACACTGAAGCTTTCTTT
few,TRBJ1-1,TRBD1,TRBV11-2,CASSRTRDRGTEAFF,TGTGCCAGCAGCCGGACCCGGGACAGGGGCACTGAAGCTTTCTTT
-,TRBJ1-1,-,TRBV5-1,CASSFLSGVGGTEAFF,TGCGCCAGCAGCTTCTTATCGGGGGTAGGTGGGACTGAAGCTTTCTTT
few,TRBJ1-6,-,TRBV5-1,CASSLSGVLDSPLHF,TGCGCCAGCAGCTTGTCGGGGGTACTCGATTCACCCCTCCACTTT
-,TRBJ2-1,TRBD1,TRBV5-1,CASSVGDRGDNEQFF,TGCGCCAGCAGCGTCGGGGACAGGGGGGACAATGAGCAGTTCTTC
-,TRBJ2-1,TRBD2,TRBV29-1,CSVPSGLAGYNEQFF,TGCAGCGTGCCGTCGGGACTAGCGGGCTACAATGAGCAGTTCTTC